The rows below give T cell receptor beta chains drawn from one sample of a study of cytomegalovirus exposure and HLA in healthy donors. Generated by immunoSEQ multiplex PCR, the TCRdb table keeps only in-frame clones and is missing some. The data show some 140,000 clones, nearly 80% seen once. The sequencing input was PBMCs. Receptors were obtained from a man aged 30 to 45 in good health and CMV-seronegative. The CDR3 runs from the conserved cysteine through the conserved F or W. The order of the fields is V gene, clone size, D gene, J gene, CDR3 DNA, CDR3 protein. A D gene is named only where the DNA matches it firmly. Only some rows state a clone size, as once, few, many or a class for expanded clones.

>TRBV19|.|TRBD1|TRBJ2-7
TGTGCCAGTAGCGGGACAGGGTACGTTATCGAGCAGTACTTC
CASSGTGYVIEQYF
>TRBV28|once|TRBD2|TRBJ2-1
TGTGCCAGCAGTTTAGCGGGAGGTGCGCAGTTCTTC
CASSLAGGAQFF
>TRBV30|.|.|TRBJ1-1
TGTGCCTGGGAGAGGGGGGAGGGGACTGAAGCTTTCTTT
CAWERGEGTEAFF
>TRBV5-1|.|.|TRBJ2-7
TGCGCCAGCAGCTCAGGATTCCAGGGCTACGAGCAGTACTTC
CASSSGFQGYEQYF
>TRBV2|few|.|TRBJ1-4
TGTGCCAGCACCCCAGGGCCCCGAAATGAAAAACTGTTTTTT
CASTPGPRNEKLFF
>TRBV5-1|.|TRBD2|TRBJ2-1
TGCGCCAGCAGCTTTGACGGGAGGTTCTACAATGAGCAGTTCTTC
CASSFDGRFYNEQFF
>TRBV30|.|TRBD1|TRBJ1-2
TGTGCCTGGGGGGGACAGGACTACGGCTACACCTTC
CAWGGQDYGYTF
>TRBV7-9|.|.|TRBJ2-7
TGTTCCAGCAGCTTAGACGTAGGGGTCGAGCAGTACTTC
CSSSLDVGVEQYF
>TRBV19|.|TRBD2|TRBJ2-7
TGTGCCAGTAGTTCTAGCGGACGCTCCTACGAGCAGTACTTC
CASSSSGRSYEQYF
>TRBV30|.|.|TRBJ2-5
TGTGCCTGGAGTACAGGCCAAGAGACCCAGTACTTC
CAWSTGQETQYF
>TRBV6-1|.|.|TRBJ2-5
TGTGCCAGCAACTGGAGGGGGCTTTGGGAGACCCAGTACTTC
CASNWRGLWETQYF
>TRBV28|.|.|TRBJ2-7
TGTGCGACCAGCGGTTTGGGGTCCACCTACGAGCAGTACTTC
CATSGLGSTYEQYF
>TRBV6-6|once|TRBD2|TRBJ2-1
TGTGCCAGCAGGGCCCTTTCTAGCGACCTAGCGGGGCAGTTCTTC
CASRALSSDLAGQFF
>TRBV19|.|TRBD2|TRBJ2-7
TGTGCCAGTAGTAAACTAGCGGGAGTTTACGAGCAGTACTTC
CASSKLAGVYEQYF
>TRBV19|.|.|TRBJ2-7
TGTGCCAGTAGCCGTACCCAGGGCTACGAGCAGTACTTC
CASSRTQGYEQYF
>TRBV2|.|TRBD2|TRBJ2-7
TGTGCCAGCAGTGAGCTAGCGGGAGGGGGCGAGCAGTACTTC
CASSELAGGGEQYF